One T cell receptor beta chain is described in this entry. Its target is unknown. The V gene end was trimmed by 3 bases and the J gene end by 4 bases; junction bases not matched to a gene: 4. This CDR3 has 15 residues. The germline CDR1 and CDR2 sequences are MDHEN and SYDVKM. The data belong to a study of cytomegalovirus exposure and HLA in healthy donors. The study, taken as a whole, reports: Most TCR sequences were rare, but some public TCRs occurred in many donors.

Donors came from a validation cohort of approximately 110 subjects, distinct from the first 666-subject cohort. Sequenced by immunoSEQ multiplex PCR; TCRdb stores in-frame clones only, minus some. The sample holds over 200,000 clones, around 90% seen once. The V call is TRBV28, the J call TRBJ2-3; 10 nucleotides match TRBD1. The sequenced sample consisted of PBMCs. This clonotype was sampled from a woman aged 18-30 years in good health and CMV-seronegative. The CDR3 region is CASSFLTGGPDTQYF. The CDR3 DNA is TGTGCCAGCAGTTTCTTGACAGGGGGCCCAGATACGCAGTATTTT.